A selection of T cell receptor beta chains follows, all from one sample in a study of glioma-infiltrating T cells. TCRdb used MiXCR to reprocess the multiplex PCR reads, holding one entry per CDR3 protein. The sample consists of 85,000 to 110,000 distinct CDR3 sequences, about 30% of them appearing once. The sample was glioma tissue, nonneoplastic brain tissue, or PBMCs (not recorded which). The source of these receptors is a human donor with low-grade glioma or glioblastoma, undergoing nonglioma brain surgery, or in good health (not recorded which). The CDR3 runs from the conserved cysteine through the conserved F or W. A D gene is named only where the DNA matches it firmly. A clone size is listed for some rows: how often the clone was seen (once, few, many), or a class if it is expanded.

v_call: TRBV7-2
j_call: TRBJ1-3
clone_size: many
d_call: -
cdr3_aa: CASSYQQGSGNTIYF
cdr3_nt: TGTGCCAGCAGCTACCAGCAGGGTTCCGGAAACACCATATATTTT

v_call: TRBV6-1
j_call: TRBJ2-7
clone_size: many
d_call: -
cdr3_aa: CASSLGPGPYEQYF
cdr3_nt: TGTGCCAGCAGTTTGGGCCCTGGTCCCTACGAGCAGTACTTC

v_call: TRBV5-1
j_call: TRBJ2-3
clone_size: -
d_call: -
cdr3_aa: CASSQGSAGFTDTQYF
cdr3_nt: TGCGCCAGCAGCCAGGGCTCGGCTGGGTTCACAGATACGCAGTATTTT

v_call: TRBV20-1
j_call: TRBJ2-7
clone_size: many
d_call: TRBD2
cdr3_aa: CSAKLAGLSSYEQYF
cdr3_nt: TGCAGTGCAAAACTAGCGGGGCTTAGCTCCTACGAGCAGTACTTC

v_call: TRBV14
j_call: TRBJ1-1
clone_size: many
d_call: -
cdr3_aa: CASRRVAEAFF
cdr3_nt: TGTGCCAGCAGGCGGGTGGCTGAAGCTTTCTTT

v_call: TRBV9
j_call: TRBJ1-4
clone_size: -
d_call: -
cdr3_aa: CASSVGGGNEKLFF
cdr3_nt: TGTGCCAGCAGCGTAGGGGGCGGTAACGAAAAACTGTTTTTT

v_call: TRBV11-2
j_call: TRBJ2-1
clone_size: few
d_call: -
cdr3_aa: CASSSNTLLVNEQFF
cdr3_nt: TGTGCCAGCAGCTCAAATACCCTGTTGGTCAATGAGCAGTTCTTC

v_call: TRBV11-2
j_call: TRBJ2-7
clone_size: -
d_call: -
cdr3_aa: CASTYDYRGGEQYF
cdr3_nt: TGTGCCAGCACCTACGACTACAGGGGGGGCGAGCAGTACTTC

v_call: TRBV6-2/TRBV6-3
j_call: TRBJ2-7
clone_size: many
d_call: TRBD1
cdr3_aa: CASSYNLGQLSYEQYF
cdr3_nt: TGTGCCAGCAGTTACAACTTGGGACAGCTCTCCTACGAGCAGTACTTC

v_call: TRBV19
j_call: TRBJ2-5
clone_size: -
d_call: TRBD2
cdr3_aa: CAISIAPSGVQETQYF
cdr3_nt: TGTGCCATTAGTATAGCCCCGAGCGGGGTACAAGAGACCCAGTACTTC

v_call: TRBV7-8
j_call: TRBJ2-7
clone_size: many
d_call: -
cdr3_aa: CASSLSWDEQYF
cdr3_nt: TGTGCCAGCAGCCTCAGTTGGGACGAGCAGTACTTC

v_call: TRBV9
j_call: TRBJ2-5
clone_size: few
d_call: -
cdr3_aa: CASSVVSEETQYF
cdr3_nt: TGTGCCAGCAGCGTAGTTTCAGAAGAGACCCAGTACTTC

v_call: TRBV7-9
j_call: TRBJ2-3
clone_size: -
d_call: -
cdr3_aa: CASNLPGGHTDKQYF
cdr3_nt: TGTGCCAGCAACCTTCCCGGGGGGCACACAGATAAGCAGTATTTT

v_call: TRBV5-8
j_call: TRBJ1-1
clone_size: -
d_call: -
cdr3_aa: CASSFPRRNTEAFF
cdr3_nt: TGTGCCAGCAGCTTTCCCCGGAGGAACACTGAAGCTTTCTTT

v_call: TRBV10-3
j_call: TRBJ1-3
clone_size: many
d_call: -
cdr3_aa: CATAALSGNTIYF
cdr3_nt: TGTGCCACAGCGGCCCTTTCTGGAAACACCATATATTTT

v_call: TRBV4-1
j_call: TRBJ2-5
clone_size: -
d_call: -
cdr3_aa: CASSQAWGSAKETQYF
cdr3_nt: TGCGCCAGCAGTCAAGCGTGGGGGAGTGCCAAAGAGACCCAGTACTTC

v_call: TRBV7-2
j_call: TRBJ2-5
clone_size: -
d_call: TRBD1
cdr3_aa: CASMQGQQETQYF
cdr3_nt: TGTGCCAGCATGCAGGGACAGCAAGAGACCCAGTACTTC

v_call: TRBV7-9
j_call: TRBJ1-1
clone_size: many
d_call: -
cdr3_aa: CASSLEQGNTEAFF
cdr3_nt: TGTGCCAGCAGCTTAGAACAGGGTAACACTGAAGCTTTCTTT

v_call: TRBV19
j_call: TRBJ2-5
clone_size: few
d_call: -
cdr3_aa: CARSISQGGETQYF
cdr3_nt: TGTGCCCGTAGTATCAGTCAGGGAGGAGAGACCCAGTACTTC

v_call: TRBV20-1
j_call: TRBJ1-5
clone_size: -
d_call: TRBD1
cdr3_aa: CSARDRGRGINQPQHF
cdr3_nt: TGCAGTGCTAGGGACAGGGGGAGAGGTATCAATCAGCCCCAGCATTTT

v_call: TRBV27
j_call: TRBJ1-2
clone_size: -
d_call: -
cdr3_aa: CASSPQAGSYGFTF
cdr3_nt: TGTGCCAGCAGCCCCCAGGCAGGATCCTATGGCTTCACCTTC

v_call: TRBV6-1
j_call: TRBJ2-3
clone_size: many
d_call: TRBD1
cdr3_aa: CASPETGPITDTQYF
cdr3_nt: TGTGCCAGCCCGGAGACAGGGCCGATCACAGATACGCAGTATTTT

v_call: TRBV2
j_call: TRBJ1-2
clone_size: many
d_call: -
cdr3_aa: CASSRASNYGYTF
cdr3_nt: TGTGCCAGCAGCAGGGCTTCTAACTATGGCTACACCTTC

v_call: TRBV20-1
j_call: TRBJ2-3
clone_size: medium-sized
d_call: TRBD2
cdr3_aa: CSASKREGTDTQYF
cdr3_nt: TGCAGTGCTAGCAAGCGGGAGGGCACAGATACGCAGTATTTT

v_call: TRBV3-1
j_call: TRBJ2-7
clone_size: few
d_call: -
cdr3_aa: CASSQDPLREQYF
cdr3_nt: TGTGCCAGCAGCCAAGATCCCCTACGCGAGCAGTACTTC

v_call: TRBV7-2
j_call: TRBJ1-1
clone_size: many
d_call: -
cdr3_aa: CASLLTRDTEAFF
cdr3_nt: TGTGCCAGCTTGCTCACGAGGGACACTGAAGCTTTCTTT

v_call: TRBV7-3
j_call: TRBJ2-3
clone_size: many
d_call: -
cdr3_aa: CASSLGLLTQYF
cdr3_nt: TGTGCCAGCAGCCTAGGACTACTTACGCAGTATTTT

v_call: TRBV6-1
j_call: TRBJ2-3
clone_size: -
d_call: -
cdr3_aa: CASQSKGGTDTQYF
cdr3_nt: TGTGCCAGCCAATCAAAGGGGGGCACAGATACGCAGTATTTT

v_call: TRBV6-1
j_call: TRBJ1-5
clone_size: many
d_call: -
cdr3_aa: CASSSERSNQPQHF
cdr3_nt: TGTGCCAGCAGTTCTGAGCGTAGCAATCAGCCCCAGCATTTT

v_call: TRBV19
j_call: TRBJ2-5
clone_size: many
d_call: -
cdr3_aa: CASSINTMGETQYF
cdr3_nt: TGTGCCAGTAGTATTAACACTATGGGAGAGACCCAGTACTTC

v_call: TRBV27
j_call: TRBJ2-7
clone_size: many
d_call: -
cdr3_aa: CASSPVGLALNLPYEQYF
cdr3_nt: TGTGCCAGCAGCCCCGTTGGGCTAGCACTAAATTTACCCTACGAGCAGTACTTC

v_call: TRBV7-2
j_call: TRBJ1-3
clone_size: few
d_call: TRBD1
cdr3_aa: CASSSGTAGAIGNTIYF
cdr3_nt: TGTGCCAGCAGCTCAGGGACAGCGGGGGCGATTGGAAACACCATATATTTT

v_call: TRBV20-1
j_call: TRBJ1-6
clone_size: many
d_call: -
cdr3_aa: CSASPPVSQGNSPLHF
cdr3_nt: TGCAGTGCTAGCCCCCCTGTGAGTCAAGGGAATTCACCCCTCCACTTT

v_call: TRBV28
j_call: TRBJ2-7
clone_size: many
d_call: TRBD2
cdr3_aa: CASNLAGSPNEQYF
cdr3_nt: TGTGCCAGCAACCTAGCGGGGTCTCCCAACGAGCAGTACTTC

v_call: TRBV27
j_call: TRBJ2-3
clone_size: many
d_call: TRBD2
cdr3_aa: CASSRDTSGGSTDTQYF
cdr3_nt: TGTGCCAGCAGTAGGGATACTAGCGGGGGGAGCACAGATACGCAGTATTTT

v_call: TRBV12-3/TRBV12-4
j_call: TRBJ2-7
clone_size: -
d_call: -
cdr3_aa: CASSLVGGKEKYF
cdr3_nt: TGTGCCAGCAGTTTGGTGGGGGGTAAAGAGAAGTACTTC

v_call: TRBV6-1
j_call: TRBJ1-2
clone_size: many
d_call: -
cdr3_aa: CASSAPSGRVNYGYTF
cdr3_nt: TGTGCCAGCTCCGCACCCAGCGGCCGGGTCAACTATGGCTACACCTTC

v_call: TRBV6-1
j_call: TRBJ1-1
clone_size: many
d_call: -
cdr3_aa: CASNGPSANTEAFF
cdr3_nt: TGTGCCAGCAATGGCCCTAGTGCAAACACTGAAGCTTTCTTT

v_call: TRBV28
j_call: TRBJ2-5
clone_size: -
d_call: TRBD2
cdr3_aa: CASSPGLAGGLETQYF
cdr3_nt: TGTGCCAGCAGTCCAGGACTAGCGGGGGGGTTGGAGACCCAGTACTTC

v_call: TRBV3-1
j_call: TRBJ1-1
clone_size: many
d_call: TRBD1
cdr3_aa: CASRTLDRGENTEAFF
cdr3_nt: TGTGCCAGCAGAACCTTGGACAGGGGAGAAAACACTGAAGCTTTCTTT

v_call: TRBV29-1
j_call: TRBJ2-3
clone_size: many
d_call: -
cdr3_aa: CSVDWDSTDTQYF
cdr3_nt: TGCAGCGTTGATTGGGACAGCACAGATACGCAGTATTTT

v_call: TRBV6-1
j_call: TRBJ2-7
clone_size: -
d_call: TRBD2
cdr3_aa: CASTTGGGSYEQYF
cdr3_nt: TGTGCCAGCACTACGGGGGGGGGATCCTACGAGCAGTACTTC

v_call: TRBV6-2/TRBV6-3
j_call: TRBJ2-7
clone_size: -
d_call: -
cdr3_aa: CASRRAGYVGGEQYF
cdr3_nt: TGTGCCAGCCGACGGGCGGGGTACGTCGGTGGAGAGCAGTACTTC

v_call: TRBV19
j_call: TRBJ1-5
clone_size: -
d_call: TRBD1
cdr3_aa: CASRRRGQGANQPQHF
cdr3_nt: TGTGCCAGTAGACGCAGGGGACAGGGGGCTAATCAGCCCCAGCATTTT

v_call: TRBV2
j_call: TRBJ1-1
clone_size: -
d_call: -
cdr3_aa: CGSSTESVVFF
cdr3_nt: TGTGGCAGCAGTACAGAATCGGTGGTTTTCTTT

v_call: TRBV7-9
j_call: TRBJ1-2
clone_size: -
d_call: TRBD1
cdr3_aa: CASSPETGGALGYTF
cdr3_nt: TGTGCCAGCAGCCCAGAGACAGGGGGCGCGTTGGGCTACACCTTC

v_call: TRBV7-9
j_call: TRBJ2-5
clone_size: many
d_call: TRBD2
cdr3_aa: CASSLSGGGQETQYF
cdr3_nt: TGTGCCAGCAGCCTTAGCGGGGGAGGACAAGAGACCCAGTACTTC